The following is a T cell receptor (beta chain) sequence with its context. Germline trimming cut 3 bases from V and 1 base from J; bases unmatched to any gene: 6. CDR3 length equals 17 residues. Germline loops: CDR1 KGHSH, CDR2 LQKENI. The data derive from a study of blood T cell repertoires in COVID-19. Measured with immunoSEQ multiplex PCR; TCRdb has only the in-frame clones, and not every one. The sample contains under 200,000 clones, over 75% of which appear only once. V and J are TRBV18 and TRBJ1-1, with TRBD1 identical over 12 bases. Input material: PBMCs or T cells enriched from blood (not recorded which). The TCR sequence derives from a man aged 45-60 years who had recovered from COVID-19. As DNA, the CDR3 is TGTGCCAGCTCACCCCCTCGGGACAGGGGGCGGAACACTGAAGCTTTCTTT. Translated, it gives CASSPPRDRGRNTEAFF. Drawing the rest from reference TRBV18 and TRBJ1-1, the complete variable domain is NAGVMQNPRHLVRRRGQEARLRCSPMKGHSHVYWYRQLPEEGLKFMVYLQKENIIDESGMPKERFSAEFPKEGPSILRIQQVVRGDSAAYFCASSPPRDRGRNTEAFFGQGTRLTVV.